The T cell receptor beta chain described here comes from a study of OX40 agonist ivuxolimab in advanced cancers. CDR3 length: 15 residues. Trimming cost V 5 bases and J 4 bases, with 18 bases left between them. Germline CDR1 SGHRS, CDR2 YFSETQ. TCRdb's table, derived via immunoSEQ multiplex PCR, lists solely in-frame clones and lacks some. The sample has about 73,000 clones; 90% are singletons. This TCR was recovered from an adult with an advanced solid tumor such as melanoma, head and neck, liver or kidney cancer. V usage is TRBV5-1 and J usage is TRBJ2-5; TRBD2 might be the D (6 bases). The material was CD4+ or CD8+ T cells sorted from blood, obtained in a trial of the OX40 agonist ivuxolimab. The CDR3 DNA reads TGCGCCAGCAGAGTACGCAGGGCGCGGGGAGAGACCCAGTACTTC. It translates to CASRVRRARGETQYF. Full variable domain (missing parts from reference TRBV5-1 and TRBJ2-5): KAGVTQTPRYLIKTRGQQVTLSCSPISGHRSVSWYQQTPGQGLQFLFEYFSETQRNKGNFPGRFSGRQFSNSRSEMNVSTLELGDSALYLCASRVRRARGETQYFGPGTRLLVL.